This TCR beta chain emerged from a study of OX40 agonist ivuxolimab in advanced cancers. In the study overall: Ivuxolimab, an antibody acting as an agonist of OX40 (CD134), was used to treat patients. Prior therapy, whether anti-PD-1, anti-PD-L1 or anti-CTLA-4, was allowed, and approximately 37% had some. Study-wide results and limits: Some nonresponders additionally presented with little normalized T-cell clonal expansion.

This table comes from immunoSEQ multiplex PCR, and its TCRdb copy is limited to in-frame clones, with some not included. The sample includes around 88,000 clones, about 92% of them seen just once. As for this clone: Its antigen remains unknown.

The investigators sampled blood at baseline, at cycle 4 day 1, and at cycle 7 day 1. The CDR3 consists of 18 residues. In germline, CDR1 is LGHNA, CDR2 YNFKEQ. The V gene end was trimmed by 0 bases and the J gene end by 0 bases; junction bases not matched to a gene: 6. The sample consisted of CD4+ or CD8+ T cells sorted from blood, taken in a trial of the OX40 agonist ivuxolimab. V gene TRBV4-2 combines with J gene TRBJ2-7; 12 bases are shared with TRBD2. The clonotype originates from an adult with an advanced solid tumor such as melanoma, head and neck, liver or kidney cancer. CDR3 DNA: TGTGCCAGCAGCCAAGATCTCGGGACTAGCGGGTCCTCCTACGAGCAGTACTTC. Translation: CASSQDLGTSGSSYEQYF.